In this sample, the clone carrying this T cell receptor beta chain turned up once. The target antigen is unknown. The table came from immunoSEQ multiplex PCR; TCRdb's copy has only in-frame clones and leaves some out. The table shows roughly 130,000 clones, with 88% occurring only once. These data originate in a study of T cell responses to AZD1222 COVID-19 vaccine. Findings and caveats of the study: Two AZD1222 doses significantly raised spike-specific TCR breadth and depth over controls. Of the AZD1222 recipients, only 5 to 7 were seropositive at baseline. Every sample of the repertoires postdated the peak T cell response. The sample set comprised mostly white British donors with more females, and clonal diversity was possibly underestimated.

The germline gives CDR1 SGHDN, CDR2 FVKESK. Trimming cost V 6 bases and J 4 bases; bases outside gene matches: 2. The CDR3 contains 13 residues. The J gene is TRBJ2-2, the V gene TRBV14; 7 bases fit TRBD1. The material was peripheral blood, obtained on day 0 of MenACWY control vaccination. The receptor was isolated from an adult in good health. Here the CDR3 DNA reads TGTGCCAGCAGGTCAGGGGGCACCGGGGAGCTGTTTTTT. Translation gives CASRSGGTGELFF.